The 14 T cell receptor beta chains given below trace back to one sample, sequenced in a study of cytomegalovirus exposure and HLA in healthy donors. Vbeta (60) and Jbeta (13) primers were used in the PCR. Method: immunoSEQ multiplex PCR; TCRdb's copy keeps in-frame clones and lacks some. The sample contains roughly 100,000 clones, about 71% of which appear only once. The sample comprised PBMCs. The receptors here all came from a boy between 10 and 17 years old in good health and CMV-seronegative.

This clone was detected a few times. The chain carries TRBV6-5 and TRBJ1-1; no reliable D call. The V gene's germline CDR1 is MNHEY and CDR2 SVGAGI. The CDR3 has 11 amino acids. Deletions cut 7 bases from V and 4 bases from J, with 7 bases between. The CDR3 region has the DNA TGTGCCAGCATTAGAGCCACTGAAGCTTTCTTT. It specifies CASIRATEAFF.

The V gene is TRBV5-1, the J gene TRBJ1-1; D ambiguous. In germline, CDR1 is SGHRS, CDR2 YFSETQ. The CDR3 covers 13 residues. Trimming stripped 1 base from V and 1 base from J, with 5 bases between. The CDR3 DNA reads as TGCGCCAGCAGCTTGAGAGAGAACACTGAAGCTTTCTTT. It specifies CASSLRENTEAFF.

The chain uses TRBV5-1 and TRBJ2-7; 13 bases are shared with TRBD2. V lost 0 bases and J lost 6; bases outside the gene matches: 9. Germline CDR1 SGHRS, CDR2 YFSETQ. The CDR3 runs to 17 residues. CDR3 protein: CASSLDPTSGRGPEQYF. The CDR3 DNA is TGCGCCAGCAGCTTGGACCCCACTAGCGGGAGGGGCCCCGAGCAGTACTTC.

This sequence joins TRBV10-2 and TRBJ1-5; D might be TRBD1 (5 bases). Trimming took off 6 bases at V and 3 bases at J, with 12 bases between the two ends. The CDR3 contains 14 residues. Looked up from germline, CDR1 is WSHSY and CDR2 is SAAADI. The CDR3, as DNA: TGCGCCAGCAGCCCTACAGGATACAATCAGCCCCAGCATTTT. It encodes CASSPTGYNQPQHF.

This chain connects TRBV29-1 to TRBJ2-3; 10 bases line up with TRBD1. Germline CDR1 SQVTM, CDR2 ANQGSEA. This CDR3 contains 16 residues. J lost 3 bases, V lost 2 bases, and 8 bases had no gene match. The CDR3 region has the DNA TGCAGCGTTGAAATATGGACAGGGGGGTCTACAGATACGCAGTATTTT. Its protein product is CSVEIWTGGSTDTQYF.

The CDR3 bases are TGTGCCAGCAGTAGACAGGGGGGCGAGCAGTACTTC. The encoded protein is CASSRQGGEQYF. V is TRBV2 and J is TRBJ2-7, with 9 bases fitting TRBD1. The CDR3 extends over 12 amino acids. V lost 5 bases, J lost 6 bases, and 2 bases stayed unmatched. CDR1 SNHLY and CDR2 FYNNEI come from the germline V gene.

This chain connects TRBV15 to TRBJ2-5, with TRBD2 identical over 13 bases. Germline CDR1 LNHNV, CDR2 YYDKDF (reference sequence). The V and J ends lost 4 bases and 3 bases, in that order; junction bases with no gene match: 8. The CDR3 contains 17 residues. This chain's CDR3 is CATSTRPGTSGEETQYF. As DNA, the CDR3 is TGTGCCACCAGCACGAGACCGGGGACTAGCGGGGAAGAGACCCAGTACTTC.

The rearrangement uses TRBV7-9 and TRBJ2-7; D may be TRBD2 (7 bases). Trimming removed 5 bases at V and 12 bases at J, with 17 bases between. This CDR3 spans 12 amino acids. The V gene's germline CDR1 is SEHNR and CDR2 FQNEAQ (reference sequence). The chain's CDR3 is CASSRGGAHMYF. The CDR3 nucleotides are TGTGCCAGCAGCCGAGGGGGGGCCCATATGTACTTC.

This clone has a handful of counts. The chain couples TRBV6-4 to TRBJ2-3, with 7 bases matching TRBD2. With 6 bases clipped from V and 0 bases from J, the junction kept 6 bases outside the gene matches. The germline gives CDR1 MRHNA, CDR2 SNTAGT. The length of the CDR3 is 15 residues. Here the CDR3 DNA reads TGTGCCAGCAGCTCCTCTAGCGGTAGCACAGATACGCAGTATTTT. The encoded protein is CASSSSSGSTDTQYF.

V and J are TRBV6-1 and TRBJ2-7, with 11 nucleotides matching TRBD2. From germline, CDR1 is MNHNS and CDR2 SASEGT. The length of the CDR3 is 15 residues. After removal of 3 bases from V and 0 bases from J, the junction contained 1 base not matched to a gene. CDR3 DNA sequence: TGTGCCAGCAGTGAGACTAGCGGGGACTCCTACGAGCAGTACTTC. Translating gives CASSETSGDSYEQYF.

The V gene is TRBV7-9, the J gene TRBJ2-5; D is perhaps TRBD1 (5 bases). V was cut by 4 bases and J by 1 base, with 10 bases left in between. There are 14 residues in the CDR3. The germline V gene has CDR1 SEHNR and CDR2 FQNEAQ (reference sequence). The CDR3: CASSSRQLQETQYF. The CDR3 nucleotides are TGTGCCAGCAGCTCTAGACAGCTCCAAGAGACCCAGTACTTC.

This clone was counted only a few times. V usage is TRBV27 and J usage is TRBJ1-1; 8 bases are a match to TRBD1. The CDR3 covers 12 residues. CDR1 and CDR2 (germline): MNHEY, SMNVEV (reference sequence). CDR3 nucleotide sequence: TGTGTCGCAGGGGGCCTAGACACTGAAGCTTTCTTT. It translates to CVAGGLDTEAFF.

The chain recombines TRBV5-6 with TRBJ2-1; TRBD2 agrees at 7 bases. Germline lookup yields CDR1 SGHDT and CDR2 YYEEEE. The CDR3 runs to 14 residues. With 3 bases clipped from V and 12 bases from J, the junction kept 12 bases outside the gene matches. CDR3: CASSWTSLSSPQFF. CDR3 in DNA: TGTGCCAGCAGCTGGACTAGTCTTAGTTCGCCGCAGTTCTTC.

This clone has a handful of counts. CDR3 DNA sequence: TGTGCCAGCAGTTCGGGATATAGCTCTGGAAACACCATATATTTT. Residues: CASSSGYSSGNTIYF. The rearrangement uses TRBV2 and TRBJ1-3, with D unresolved. V lost 5 bases and J lost 0, with 11 bases in between. The CDR3 runs 15 residues. Per the germline V gene, CDR1 is SNHLY and CDR2 is FYNNEI.